The 15 T cell receptor beta chains given below trace back to one sample, sequenced in a study of OX40 agonist ivuxolimab in advanced cancers. Clones were read by immunoSEQ multiplex PCR, and TCRdb kept only the in-frame ones, dropping some. The table has about 49,000 clones, 88% seen once. Specimen: CD4+ or CD8+ T cells sorted from blood, collected in a trial of the OX40 agonist ivuxolimab. These TCRs come from an adult with an advanced solid tumor such as melanoma, head and neck, liver or kidney cancer.

The chain combines TRBV9 with TRBJ2-1; tentative D call: TRBD2 (6 bases). This CDR3 contains 14 residues. V was trimmed by 4 bases and J by 6 bases, leaving 14 bases between them. Germline CDR1 reads SGDLS; CDR2 reads YYNGEE. CDR3 nucleotide sequence: TGTGCCAGCAGCCTCTTGTACGGGAGCAATGAGCAGTTCTTC. This codes for CASSLLYGSNEQFF.

The chain couples TRBV4-2 to TRBJ1-2; no clear D gene. Germline CDR1 is LGHNA and CDR2 is YNFKEQ. Trimming removed 0 bases from V and 14 bases from J, with 19 bases in between. The CDR3 length is 14 residues. CDR3 sequence reads: CASSQERQSGEKTF. DNA of the CDR3: TGTGCCAGCAGCCAAGAAAGGCAGTCCGGTGAGAAAACCTTC.

The gene calls are TRBV6-1 and TRBJ2-2, with D possibly TRBD2 on 6 matching bases. Germline V gene sequence: CDR1 MNHNS, CDR2 SASEGT. The CDR3 covers 14 residues. Trimming took off 7 bases at V and 3 bases at J, with 12 bases between the two ends. The chain's CDR3 is CASNRDWDTGELFF. CDR3 coding DNA: TGTGCCAGCAACCGGGACTGGGACACCGGGGAGCTGTTTTTT.

This clone was seen just once. The rearrangement uses TRBV7-8 and TRBJ2-7, with TRBD2 identical over 12 bases. This CDR3 contains 16 residues. The germline gives CDR1 SGHVS, CDR2 FQNEAQ. Trimming took 6 bases from V and 4 from J; bases not matched to a gene: 10. The CDR3 DNA follows: TGTGCCAGCAGTTTTCGGACTAGCGGGGAAACATACGAGCAGTACTTC. This gives the protein CASSFRTSGETYEQYF.

This sequence joins TRBV4-3 and TRBJ2-7, with D unclear. V was clipped by 0 bases and J by 4 bases, with 10 bases between them. The CDR3 runs 14 residues. Germline V CDR1 and CDR2: LGHNA, YSLEER. The DNA of the CDR3 is TGCGCCAGCAGCCAAGATAGGTTCAGTTACGAGCAGTACTTC. It encodes CASSQDRFSYEQYF.

CDR3 protein: CASRTTRNTGELFF. CDR3 nucleotides: TGTGCCAGTAGGACCACCCGCAACACCGGGGAGCTGTTTTTT. The chain combines TRBV19 with TRBJ2-2; D is ambiguous. The ends were cut back, 6 bases at V and 2 bases at J, with 10 bases in the middle. The CDR3 loop spans 14 amino acids. CDR1 and CDR2 (germline): LNHDA, SQIVND (reference sequence).

The chain uses TRBV5-1 and TRBJ1-1; possible D gene TRBD1, 5 bases. The germline V gene encodes CDR1 SGHRS and CDR2 YFSETQ. The CDR3 is made up of 14 amino acids. Trimming took 3 bases from V and 12 from J, leaving 21 bases between them. The CDR3 region has the DNA TGCGCCAGCAGCTCTGGCCGGGACGCAAAGGGGCCTTTCTTT. Its protein product is CASSSGRDAKGPFF.

The chain couples TRBV6-6 to TRBJ2-1, with 9 nucleotides matching TRBD1. This CDR3 spans 15 amino acids. Germline V gene sequence: CDR1 MNHNY, CDR2 SVGAGI (reference sequence). V dropped 7 bases and J dropped 7; count of bases not matched to a gene: 11. This CDR3 reads CASTSPDRGGNEQFF. For the CDR3, the DNA is TGTGCCAGCACCTCTCCGGACAGGGGTGGTAATGAGCAGTTCTTC.

In this sample, this clone turned up once. The rearrangement links TRBV10-3 to TRBJ2-2; D is tentatively TRBD1 or TRBD2 (5 bases each). The CDR3 is 17 residues long. Between the trimmed V and J ends, which lost 4 bases and 2 bases, there was a span of 17 bases. Per the germline V gene, CDR1 is ENHRY and CDR2 is SYGVKD. The DNA for the CDR3 is TGTGCCATCAGTGGCCCCGGTGGGGGAAGAAACACCGGGGAGCTGTTTTTT. Amino acids: CAISGPGGGRNTGELFF.

The CDR3 sequence is CASSRQGKQPQHF. The DNA for the CDR3 is TGTGCCAGCAGTCGACAGGGGAAACAGCCCCAGCATTTT. The chain carries TRBV27 and TRBJ1-5; 8 nucleotides agree with TRBD1. After removal of 5 bases from V and 7 bases from J, the junction contained 4 bases not matched to a gene. CDR1 is MNHEY, CDR2 SMNVEV, per germline (reference sequence). CDR3 size: 13 residues.

The genes are TRBV7-9 and TRBJ2-3; D not certain. The germline gives CDR1 SEHNR, CDR2 FQNEAQ (reference sequence). Trimming removed 1 base at V and 0 bases at J, with 11 bases between. The length of the CDR3 is 16 residues. The CDR3 loop is CASSLGVLGSTDTQYF. The CDR3 nucleotides are TGTGCCAGCAGCTTAGGGGTTCTAGGCAGCACAGATACGCAGTATTTT.

This chain links TRBV7-2 with TRBJ1-1; unclear D gene. V was pared by 2 bases and J by 1 base, with 8 bases between. Per the germline V gene, CDR1 is SGHTA and CDR2 is FQGNSA. This CDR3 region has 14 residues. The CDR3 nucleotides read TGTGCCAGCAGCTTACTTCCTGAGAACACTGAAGCTTTCTTT. Protein: CASSLLPENTEAFF. The whole variable domain, remainder taken from reference TRBV7-2 and TRBJ1-1, is GAGVSQSPSNKVTEKGKDVELRCDPISGHTALYWYRQSLGQGLEFLIYFQGNSAPDKSGLPSDRFSAERTGGSVSTLTIQRTQQEDSAVYLCASSLLPENTEAFFGQGTRLTVV.

The chain links TRBV19 to TRBJ2-3, with D unresolved. The germline V gene encodes CDR1 LNHDA and CDR2 SQIVND (reference sequence). V gave up 10 bases and J gave up 4 bases, with 12 bases separating them. This CDR3 region has 12 residues. CDR3 coding DNA: TGTGCCACCCCCACGGCTCCAGATACGCAGTATTTT. Translated, it gives CATPTAPDTQYF.

The CDR3 region is CASSFRWRDQETQYF. DNA of the CDR3: TGTGCCAGCAGCTTTAGGTGGCGGGACCAAGAGACCCAGTACTTC. The rearrangement joins TRBV7-2 to TRBJ2-5, with D perhaps TRBD2 (5 bases). The CDR3 contains 15 residues. The V end was cut by 3 bases, the J end by 0 bases, with 11 bases between. Looked up from germline, CDR1 is SGHTA and CDR2 is FQGNSA.

The chain combines TRBV5-1 with TRBJ2-5; D may correspond to TRBD1 or TRBD2 (5 bases each). The ends were cut back, 3 bases at V and 4 bases at J, with 13 bases in the middle. The germline V gene encodes CDR1 SGHRS and CDR2 YFSETQ. CDR3 size: 14 residues. Here the CDR3 reads CASSWPGQGETQYF. CDR3 coding DNA: TGCGCCAGCAGCTGGCCGGGGCAGGGAGAGACCCAGTACTTC.